The sequence of this T cell receptor beta chain was determined in a study of T cells in Graves' hyperthyroidism and ophthalmopathy. Uncontrolled infection, other autoimmune disease, pregnancy or lactation excluded patients. Clinical symptoms, serum thyroxine, TRAb, thyroid ultrasound and orbital computed tomography established diagnosis. There are many counts of this clonotype. Antigen: not known. General study points: A model of 13 V-J features distinguished ophthalmopathy from stable hyperthyroidism. Peripheral blood also featured most of the thyroid clonotypes expanded above 0.001.

The germline CDR1 and CDR2 sequences are DFQATT and SNEGSKA (reference sequence). The CDR3 consists of 14 residues. Trimming cost V 0 bases and J 3 bases; bases outside gene matches: 3. Researchers amplified the TCR beta CDR3 regions from RNA transcripts. During a first-round RT-PCR of the TCR CDR3, the HTBI primer set was used. Each CDR3 protein is one row after TCRdb ran MiXCR on the multiplex PCR reads. Among 490,000 or so distinct CDR3 sequences listed, approximately 49% were seen once. The source is an adult woman with Graves' disease, either hyperthyroidism or ophthalmopathy (not recorded which). The sample taken for sequencing was peripheral blood or thyroid tissue (not recorded which). This chain uses TRBV20-1 with TRBJ2-7; 9 bases map to TRBD2. CDR3 loop: CSARDASGIYEQYF. The DNA for the CDR3 is TGCAGTGCTAGAGATGCTAGCGGGATCTACGAGCAGTACTTC.